These 30 T cell receptor beta chains were sequenced from one sample in a study of T-cell reconstitution after alpha-beta-depleted transplantation in children. A TCRbeta library incorporating unique molecular identifiers was prepared. Via MiXCR, TCRdb re-called the PCR reads, giving one row per CDR3 protein. The table lists just over 950,000 distinct CDR3 sequences, around 30% of them singletons. Here the sequenced sample was PBMCs, mostly from graft donor cells, taken 360 days after TCRalphabeta/CD19-depleted stem cell transplant. All receptors derive from a boy younger than two who had a stem cell transplant for SCID, so the T cells may come from the graft donor.

CDR3 loop: CASSLEGGNRQETQYF. The CDR3 coding sequence is TGCGCCAGCAGCTTGGAGGGCGGAAACCGGCAAGAGACCCAGTACTTC. V and J are TRBV5-1 and TRBJ2-5; D unresolved. V was pared by 0 bases and J by 2 bases, with 14 bases between. The germline V gene encodes CDR1 SGHRS and CDR2 YFSETQ. The CDR3 sequence is 16 residues long.

The chain is built from TRBV12-3 or TRBV12-4 and TRBJ2-3; 11 positions agree with TRBD2. The CDR3 is 15 amino acids. With V trimmed by 6 bases and J by 5 bases, 7 bases remained unmatched. The CDR3 here is CASSLSGGAGDTQYF. In DNA, the CDR3 is TGTGCCAGCAGCCTTAGCGGGGGGGCTGGAGATACGCAGTATTTT.

This clonotype has only a few counts. The J gene is TRBJ2-1, the V gene TRBV29-1; 7 nucleotides match TRBD1. V lost 7 bases, J lost 7 bases, and 4 bases stayed unmatched. The CDR3 consists of 11 residues. The germline CDR1 and CDR2 sequences are SQVTM and ANQGSEA. The CDR3 DNA reads as TGCAGCGGTTTACAGGGGAATGAGCAGTTCTTC. It codes for CSGLQGNEQFF.

This clonotype was observed a handful of times. The V call is TRBV12-3 or TRBV12-4, the J call TRBJ1-2, with D unclear. The V end was cut by 2 bases, the J end by 6 bases, with 16 bases between. The CDR3 has 15 amino acids. The CDR3 coding sequence is TGTGCCAGCAGTTTATGGGCCTATTCGGAGAATGGCTACACCTTC. It encodes CASSLWAYSENGYTF.

The rearrangement uses TRBV20-1 and TRBJ2-3, with TRBD2 identical over 14 bases. The trim removed 5 bases at V and 5 bases at J, leaving 6 bases unmatched. The CDR3 is 15 amino acids. Germline V CDR1 and CDR2: DFQATT, SNEGSKA (reference sequence). The CDR3 DNA sequence: TGCAGTGCTGCCCGACTAGCGGGGGGGCTAGATACGCAGTATTTT. Encoded protein: CSAARLAGGLDTQYF.

This clonotype was observed a few times. The chain recombines TRBV5-6 with TRBJ2-3; D is ambiguous. Germline V gene lookup returns CDR1 SGHDT and CDR2 YYEEEE. The CDR3 has 16 residues. The V and J ends lost 0 bases and 8 bases respectively, with 19 bases between them. CDR3 in DNA: TGTGCCAGCAGCTTGGGGCCGGCGGTGACCCGAGGTACGCAGTATTTT. Protein product: CASSLGPAVTRGTQYF.

This clonotype appeared a few times. The V gene is TRBV15, the J gene TRBJ1-1; TRBD1 is a possible D gene (6 bases). Germline loops: CDR1 LNHNV, CDR2 YYDKDF (reference sequence). CDR3 size: 15 residues. Deletions cut 0 bases from V and 3 bases from J, with 11 bases between. CDR3: CATSRDRAGDTEAFF. CDR3 DNA: TGTGCCACCAGCAGAGATCGAGCAGGGGACACTGAAGCTTTCTTT.

The chain has TRBV10-3 and TRBJ2-2, with D perhaps assigned TRBD1 or TRBD2 (5 bases each). The CDR3 spans 18 residues. Trimming took off 3 bases at V and 5 bases at J, with 22 bases between the two ends. Germline V lookup: CDR1 ENHRY, CDR2 SYGVKD. CDR3 amino acids: CAISDPSGPHSRTGELFF. The CDR3 coding sequence is TGTGCCATCAGTGATCCCTCGGGACCGCACTCCCGGACCGGGGAGCTGTTTTTT.

The rearrangement uses TRBV6-2 or TRBV6-3 and TRBJ2-5; D perhaps matches TRBD1 (6 bases). The CDR3 runs to 15 residues. V lost 6 bases, J lost 2 bases, and 16 bases lay in between. Germline V gives CDR1 MNHEY, CDR2 SVGEGT. The CDR3 is CASSHPIRGQETQYF. The CDR3, as DNA: TGTGCCAGCAGCCATCCCATCAGGGGACAAGAGACCCAGTACTTC.

The gene calls are TRBV6-2 or TRBV6-3 and TRBJ2-2; 8 bases align to TRBD1. This CDR3 is 15 amino acids long. The germline CDR1 and CDR2 sequences are MNHEY and SVGEGT. Trimming took 6 bases from V and 6 from J; bases not matched to a gene: 9. As DNA, the CDR3 is TGTGCCAGCAGGCACAATGGACAGGGTCCCGGGGAGCTGTTTTTT. It specifies CASRHNGQGPGELFF.

This clonotype was found a few times. The DNA for the CDR3 is TGTGCCAGCAGCCGGAGGGGGACAGTAAACAATCAGCCCCAGCATTTT. It translates to CASSRRGTVNNQPQHF. The V call is TRBV12-3 or TRBV12-4, the J call TRBJ1-5; 7 bases align to TRBD1. The CDR3 spans 16 residues. The trim removed 6 bases at V and 3 bases at J, leaving 11 bases unmatched.

This rearrangement joins TRBV5-1 to TRBJ2-5, with D maybe TRBD2 (5 bases). V gave up 0 bases and J gave up 1 base, with 13 bases separating them. Germline-derived CDR1 and CDR2 are SGHRS and YFSETQ. The CDR3 consists of 16 residues. The CDR3 protein is CASSLAGVKGQETQYF. CDR3 sequence (DNA): TGCGCCAGCAGCTTGGCCGGGGTGAAAGGCCAAGAGACCCAGTACTTC.

The V gene is TRBV4-3, the J gene TRBJ2-5; tentative D call: TRBD1 (5 bases). Germline lookup yields CDR1 LGHNA and CDR2 YSLEER. There are 13 residues in the CDR3. V was trimmed by 3 bases and J by 5 bases, leaving 10 bases between them. The CDR3 DNA sequence: TGCGCCAGCAGCCATTTAGGGGCGGAGACCCAGTACTTC. Protein product: CASSHLGAETQYF.

This clonotype showed up just a few times. The chain couples TRBV18 to TRBJ2-4; weak D call: TRBD2 (5 bases). The CDR3 has 16 amino acids. Between the trimmed V and J ends, which lost 5 bases and 0 bases, there was a span of 14 bases. The V gene's germline CDR1 is KGHSH and CDR2 LQKENI. In DNA form, the CDR3 reads TGTGCCAGCTCAGCAGGAGGTGGGTTAGCCAAAAACATTCAGTACTTC. Translation: CASSAGGGLAKNIQYF.

The rearrangement links TRBV6-1 to TRBJ2-5, with 11 bases aligning to TRBD2. The CDR3 consists of 16 residues. Germline CDR1 and CDR2: MNHNS and SASEGT. J lost 0 bases, V lost 7 bases, and 7 bases had no gene match. The CDR3 reads CASKLAGALNQETQYF. In nucleotides, the CDR3 is TGTGCCAGCAAACTAGCGGGGGCCCTTAACCAAGAGACCCAGTACTTC.

In its sample, this clonotype was seen once. CDR3 nucleotide sequence: TGCGCCAGCAGCCAAGATCTGGCGGGGGGGCGCGGAGAGACCCAGTACTTC. As protein: CASSQDLAGGRGETQYF. The chain is built from TRBV4-3 and TRBJ2-5, with 9 nucleotides matching TRBD2. The CDR3 sequence is 17 residues long. Per the germline V gene, CDR1 is LGHNA and CDR2 is YSLEER. The V gene end was trimmed by 0 bases and the J gene end by 4 bases; junction bases not matched to a gene: 9.

This chain uses TRBV9 with TRBJ2-7; 8 bases are a match to TRBD2. CDR1 and CDR2 from the germline V gene are SGDLS and YYNGEE. V lost 4 bases to trimming and J lost 2 bases; unmatched junction nucleotides: 8. The CDR3 is 15 residues long. The CDR3 DNA reads TGTGCCAGCAGCCCCCGAGCGGGGGAAACCTACGAGCAGTACTTC. As protein: CASSPRAGETYEQYF.

The CDR3 protein is CSGGLLPGGLTDTQYF. Here the CDR3 DNA reads TGCAGTGGGGGCCTCCTCCCGGGGGGCCTCACAGATACGCAGTATTTT. This rearrangement joins TRBV20-1 to TRBJ2-3, with a possible D match to TRBD2 (7 bases). Trimming shortened V by 7 bases and J by 2 bases, and 22 bases separated the two germline ends. The germline CDR1 and CDR2 sequences are DFQATT and SNEGSKA (reference sequence). The CDR3 loop spans 16 amino acids.

The V call is TRBV5-1, the J call TRBJ1-1, with D perhaps matching TRBD1 (5 bases). The CDR3 consists of 15 residues. Germline V gene data show CDR1 as SGHRS and CDR2 as YFSETQ. The V end was cut by 2 bases, the J end by 3 bases, with 14 bases between. The CDR3 DNA reads as TGCGCCAGCAGCTTAATTACCACAGGCCACACTGAAGCTTTCTTT. This translates into CASSLITTGHTEAFF. The whole variable domain, filled in from reference TRBV5-1 and TRBJ1-1, reads KAGVTQTPRYLIKTRGQQVTLSCSPISGHRSVSWYQQTPGQGLQFLFEYFSETQRNKGNFPGRFSGRQFSNSRSEMNVSTLELGDSALYLCASSLITTGHTEAFFGQGTRLTVV.

The chain employs TRBV12-3 or TRBV12-4 and TRBJ2-4, with D unclear. Trimming cost V 5 bases and J 6 bases, with 14 bases left between them. The CDR3 loop spans 14 amino acids. The CDR3 loop is CASSRVGVGNIQYF. DNA for the CDR3: TGTGCCAGCAGTCGGGTTGGGGTGGGAAACATTCAGTACTTC.

V is TRBV4-3 and J is TRBJ2-1; 8 nucleotides align to TRBD1. CDR3 size: 16 residues. V shed 0 bases and J 7 bases; nucleotides not matched to a gene: 8. The germline CDR1 and CDR2 sequences are LGHNA and YSLEER. The chain's CDR3 is CASSQDKNRGMNEQFF. The CDR3 DNA sequence: TGCGCCAGCAGCCAAGATAAAAACAGGGGGATGAATGAGCAGTTCTTC.

This rearrangement joins TRBV28 to TRBJ2-3, with D maybe TRBD1 (5 bases). V lost 3 bases, J lost 12 bases, and 13 bases lay in between. The germline CDR1 and CDR2 sequences are MDHEN and SYDVKM. The CDR3 contains 12 residues. CDR3 region: CASSFKGLLQYF. The CDR3 nucleotides are TGTGCCAGCAGTTTTAAGGGGCTTCTACAGTATTTT.

The table lists this clonotype with many counts. This chain joins TRBV29-1 and TRBJ2-2, with D possibly being TRBD2 (6 bases). Looked up from germline, CDR1 is SQVTM and CDR2 is ANQGSEA. The CDR3 is 14 residues long. Deletions cut 4 bases from V and 0 bases from J, with 9 bases between. The chain's CDR3 is CSVARDPNTGELFF. In DNA form, the CDR3 reads TGCAGCGTTGCGCGGGACCCGAACACCGGGGAGCTGTTTTTT.

This clonotype was counted a few times. The chain combines TRBV7-2 with TRBJ2-5, with D tentatively TRBD1 (6 bases). The V and J ends lost 7 bases and 3 bases respectively, with 18 bases between them. CDR1 is SGHTA, CDR2 FQGNSA, per germline. The CDR3 covers 15 residues. CDR3 in DNA: TGTGCCAGCACCCTTGGGGGCGGAGTTAAAGAGACCCAGTACTTC. Protein: CASTLGGGVKETQYF. Complete variable domain (other parts from reference TRBV7-2 and TRBJ2-5): GAGVSQSPSNKVTEKGKDVELRCDPISGHTALYWYRQSLGQGLEFLIYFQGNSAPDKSGLPSDRFSAERTGGSVSTLTIQRTQQEDSAVYLCASTLGGGVKETQYFGPGTRLLVL.

The CDR3 sequence: CASSPGRWTEAFF. The CDR3 bases are TGCGCCAGCAGCCCGGGACGATGGACTGAAGCTTTCTTT. The chain couples TRBV4-1 to TRBJ1-1; TRBD1 might be the D (5 bases). Trimming took off 4 bases at V and 5 bases at J, with 11 bases between the two ends. This CDR3 is built from 13 residues. Germline CDR1 is MGHRA and CDR2 is YSYEKL.

J is TRBJ2-7 and V is TRBV11-2; 11 bases are shared with TRBD1. After removal of 6 bases from V and 5 bases from J, the junction contained 3 bases not matched to a gene. In germline, CDR1 is SGHAT, CDR2 FQNNGV. The CDR3 spans 13 residues. The CDR3 reads CASRRTGGNEQYF. In DNA, the CDR3 is TGTGCCAGCAGAAGGACAGGGGGCAACGAGCAGTACTTC.

The genes are TRBV20-1 and TRBJ2-2; no definite D call. The V gene lost 4 bases and the J gene lost 0 bases, with 12 bases spanning the gap. The CDR3 contains 15 residues. Germline lookup yields CDR1 DFQATT and CDR2 SNEGSKA (reference sequence). The CDR3 bases are TGCAGTGCTACCCCGAACGTGGCGAACACCGGGGAGCTGTTTTTT. Translating it yields CSATPNVANTGELFF.

V usage is TRBV6-1 and J usage is TRBJ2-1; the D gene could be TRBD1 or TRBD2 (6 bases each). The CDR3 runs 15 residues. Trimming took 6 bases from V and 6 from J, leaving 18 bases between them. The germline CDR1 and CDR2 sequences are MNHNS and SASEGT. In DNA, the CDR3 is TGTGCCAGCAGCCGCCCGGGGGCAGTAGTCAATGAGCAGTTCTTC. It is translated as CASSRPGAVVNEQFF.

This clonotype was seen more than once but under ten times. V usage is TRBV6-5 and J usage is TRBJ1-1; 9 bases map to TRBD1. The trim removed 1 base at V and 3 bases at J, leaving 6 bases unmatched. The CDR3 length is 16 residues. CDR1 MNHEY and CDR2 SVGAGI come from the germline V gene. CDR3 protein: CASSYFIQGADTEAFF. CDR3 nucleotides: TGTGCCAGCAGTTACTTTATACAGGGGGCCGACACTGAAGCTTTCTTT.

This clonotype was detected a few times. The chain couples TRBV6-1 to TRBJ1-3; 7 bases match TRBD1. Per germline, CDR1 MNHNS and CDR2 SASEGT. V lost 5 bases and J lost 0; bases outside the gene matches: 7. The CDR3 spans 16 residues. The DNA of the CDR3 is TGTGCCAGCAGTAGGACAGGACCTCCCTCTGGAAACACCATATATTTT. This encodes CASSRTGPPSGNTIYF.